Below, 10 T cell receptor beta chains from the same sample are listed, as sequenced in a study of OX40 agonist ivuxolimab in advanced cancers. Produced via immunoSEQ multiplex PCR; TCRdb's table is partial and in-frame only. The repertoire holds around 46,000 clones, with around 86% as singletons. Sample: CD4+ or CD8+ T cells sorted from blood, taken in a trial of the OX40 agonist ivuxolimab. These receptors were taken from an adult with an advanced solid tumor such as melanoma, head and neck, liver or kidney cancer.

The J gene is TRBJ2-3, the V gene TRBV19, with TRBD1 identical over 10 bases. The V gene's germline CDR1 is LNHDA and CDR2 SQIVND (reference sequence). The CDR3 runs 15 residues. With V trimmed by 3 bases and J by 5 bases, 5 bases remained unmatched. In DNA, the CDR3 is TGTGCCAGTAGTATCGGGACAGGGGAGGTAGATACGCAGTATTTT. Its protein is CASSIGTGEVDTQYF. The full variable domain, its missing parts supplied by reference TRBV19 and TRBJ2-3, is DGGITQSPKYLFRKEGQNVTLSCEQNLNHDAMYWYRQDPGQGLRLIYYSQIVNDFQKGDIAEGYSVSREKKESFPLTVTSAQKNPTAFYLCASSIGTGEVDTQYFGPGTRLTVL.

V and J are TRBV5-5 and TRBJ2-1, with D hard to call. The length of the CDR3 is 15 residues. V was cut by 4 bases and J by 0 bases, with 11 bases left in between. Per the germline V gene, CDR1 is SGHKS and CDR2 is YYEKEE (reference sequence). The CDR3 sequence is CASSPFLSSYNEQFF. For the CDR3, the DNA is TGTGCCAGCAGCCCTTTCCTGAGCTCCTACAATGAGCAGTTCTTC. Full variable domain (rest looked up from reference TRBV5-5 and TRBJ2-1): DAGVTQSPTHLIKTRGQQVTLRCSPISGHKSVSWYQQVLGQGPQFIFQYYEKEERGRGNFPDRFSARQFPNYSSELNVNALLLGDSALYLCASSPFLSSYNEQFFGPGTRLTVL.

This chain's CDR3 is CASSLAGLSNQPQHF. The CDR3 DNA follows: TGTGCCAGCAGCTTGGCGGGTCTAAGCAATCAGCCCCAGCATTTT. The rearrangement joins TRBV5-6 to TRBJ1-5; D gene uncertain. V was cut by 0 bases and J by 1 base, with 8 bases left in between. The germline V gene encodes CDR1 SGHDT and CDR2 YYEEEE. There are 15 residues in the CDR3.

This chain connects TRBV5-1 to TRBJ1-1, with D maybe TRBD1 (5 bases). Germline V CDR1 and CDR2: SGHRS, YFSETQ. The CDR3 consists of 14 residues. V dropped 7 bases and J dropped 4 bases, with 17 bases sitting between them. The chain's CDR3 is CASGNWVGGTEAFF. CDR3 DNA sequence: TGCGCCAGCGGGAATTGGGTGGGGGGCACTGAAGCTTTCTTT.

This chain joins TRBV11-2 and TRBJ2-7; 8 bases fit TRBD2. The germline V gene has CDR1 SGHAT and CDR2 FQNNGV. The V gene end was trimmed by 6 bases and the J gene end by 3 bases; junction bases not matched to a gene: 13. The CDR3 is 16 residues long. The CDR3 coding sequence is TGTGCCAGCAGTTCGGGGGGGCCGGCACCCCTCTACGAGCAGTACTTC. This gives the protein CASSSGGPAPLYEQYF.

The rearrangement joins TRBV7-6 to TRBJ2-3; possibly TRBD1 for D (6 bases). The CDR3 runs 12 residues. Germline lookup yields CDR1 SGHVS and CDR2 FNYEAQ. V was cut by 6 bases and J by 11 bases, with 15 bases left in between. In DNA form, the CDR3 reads TGTGCCAGCAGTACGGACAGCCGAGTGCAGTATTTT. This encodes CASSTDSRVQYF.

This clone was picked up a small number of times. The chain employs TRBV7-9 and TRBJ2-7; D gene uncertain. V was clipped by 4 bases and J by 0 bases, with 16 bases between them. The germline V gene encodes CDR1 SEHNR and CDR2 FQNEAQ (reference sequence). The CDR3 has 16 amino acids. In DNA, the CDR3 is TGTGCCAGCAGCTACAAGGAGACGGACCTCTCCTACGAGCAGTACTTC. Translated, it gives CASSYKETDLSYEQYF.

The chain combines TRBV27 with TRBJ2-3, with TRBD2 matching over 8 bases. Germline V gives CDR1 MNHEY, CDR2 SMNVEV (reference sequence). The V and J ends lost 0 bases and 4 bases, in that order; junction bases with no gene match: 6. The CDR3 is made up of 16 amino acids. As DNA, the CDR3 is TGTGCCAGCAGTTTATCGCGGGGGGCCCCACCAGATACGCAGTATTTT. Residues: CASSLSRGAPPDTQYF.

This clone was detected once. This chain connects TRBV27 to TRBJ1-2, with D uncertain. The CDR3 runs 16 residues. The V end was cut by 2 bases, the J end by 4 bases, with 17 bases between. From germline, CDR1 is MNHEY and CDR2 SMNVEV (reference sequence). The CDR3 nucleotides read TGTGCCAGCAGTTTAAATATTATGGGGTCCCCCTATGGCTACACCTTC. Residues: CASSLNIMGSPYGYTF.

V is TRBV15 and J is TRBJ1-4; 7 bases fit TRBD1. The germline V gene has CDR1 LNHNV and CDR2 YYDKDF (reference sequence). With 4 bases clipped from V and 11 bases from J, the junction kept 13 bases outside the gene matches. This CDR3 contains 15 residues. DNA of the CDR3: TGTGCCACCAGCAACCTCGACAGGGCCGAGACCAAACTGTTTTTT. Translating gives CATSNLDRAETKLFF.